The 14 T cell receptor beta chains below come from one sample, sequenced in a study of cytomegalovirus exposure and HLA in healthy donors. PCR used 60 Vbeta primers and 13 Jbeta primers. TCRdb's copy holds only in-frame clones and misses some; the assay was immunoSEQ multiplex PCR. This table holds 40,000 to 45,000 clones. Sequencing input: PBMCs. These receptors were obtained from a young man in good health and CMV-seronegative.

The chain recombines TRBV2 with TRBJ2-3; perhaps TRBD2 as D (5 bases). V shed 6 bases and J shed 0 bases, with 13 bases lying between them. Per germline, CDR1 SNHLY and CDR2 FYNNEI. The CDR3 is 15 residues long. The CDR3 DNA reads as TGTGCCAGCAGGAGAACTAGGGATAGCACAGATACGCAGTATTTT. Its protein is CASRRTRDSTDTQYF. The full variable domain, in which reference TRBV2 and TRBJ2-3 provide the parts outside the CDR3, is EPEVTQTPSHQVTQMGQEVILRCVPISNHLYFYWYRQILGQKVEFLVSFYNNEISEKSEIFDDQFSVERPDGSNFTLKIRSTKLEDSAMYFCASRRTRDSTDTQYFGPGTRLTVL.

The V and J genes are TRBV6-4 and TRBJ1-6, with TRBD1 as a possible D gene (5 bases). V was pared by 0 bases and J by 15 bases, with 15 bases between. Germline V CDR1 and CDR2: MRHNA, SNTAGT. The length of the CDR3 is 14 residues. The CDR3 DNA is TGTGCCAGCAGTGACTCAGGGGAGGCGCCCGACCTCCACTTT. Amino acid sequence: CASSDSGEAPDLHF.

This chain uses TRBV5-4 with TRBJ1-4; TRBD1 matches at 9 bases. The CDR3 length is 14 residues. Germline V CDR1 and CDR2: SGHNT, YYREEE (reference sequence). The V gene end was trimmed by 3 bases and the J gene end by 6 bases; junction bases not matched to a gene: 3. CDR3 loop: CASSSGTGHEKLFF. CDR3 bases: TGTGCCAGCAGCTCCGGGACAGGGCATGAAAAACTGTTTTTT.

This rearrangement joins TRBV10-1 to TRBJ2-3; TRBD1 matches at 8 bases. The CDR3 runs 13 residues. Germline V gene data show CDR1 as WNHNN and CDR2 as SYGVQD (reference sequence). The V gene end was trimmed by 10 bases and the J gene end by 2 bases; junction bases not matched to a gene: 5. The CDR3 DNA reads TGCGCCACTGCGGGACAGGCCACAGATACGCAGTATTTT. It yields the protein CATAGQATDTQYF.

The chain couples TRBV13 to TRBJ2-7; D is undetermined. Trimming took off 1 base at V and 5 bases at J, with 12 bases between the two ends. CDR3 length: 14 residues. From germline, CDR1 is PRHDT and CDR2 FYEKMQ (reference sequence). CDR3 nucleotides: TGTGCCAGCAGCTTAGCCGGGTCTGTCGACGAGCAGTACTTC. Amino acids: CASSLAGSVDEQYF.

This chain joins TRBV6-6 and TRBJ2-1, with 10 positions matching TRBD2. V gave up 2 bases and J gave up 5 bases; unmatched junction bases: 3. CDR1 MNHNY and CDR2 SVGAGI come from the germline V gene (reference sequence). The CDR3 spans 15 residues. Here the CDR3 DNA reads TGTGCCAGCAGTTACCGTACTAGCGGGAACAATGAGCAGTTCTTC. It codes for CASSYRTSGNNEQFF.

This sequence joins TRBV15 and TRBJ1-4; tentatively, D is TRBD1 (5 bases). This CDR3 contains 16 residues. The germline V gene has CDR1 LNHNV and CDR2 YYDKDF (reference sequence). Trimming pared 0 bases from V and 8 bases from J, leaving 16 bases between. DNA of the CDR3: TGTGCCACCAGCAGAGAGGGGCCCCATCTAGGGGAAAAACTGTTTTTT. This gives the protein CATSREGPHLGEKLFF.

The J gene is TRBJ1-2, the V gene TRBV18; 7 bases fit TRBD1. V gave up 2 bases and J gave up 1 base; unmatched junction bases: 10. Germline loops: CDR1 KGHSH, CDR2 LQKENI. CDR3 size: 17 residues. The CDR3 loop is CASSPGVWQGVNYGYTF. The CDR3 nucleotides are TGTGCCAGCTCACCAGGGGTCTGGCAGGGGGTTAACTATGGCTACACCTTC.

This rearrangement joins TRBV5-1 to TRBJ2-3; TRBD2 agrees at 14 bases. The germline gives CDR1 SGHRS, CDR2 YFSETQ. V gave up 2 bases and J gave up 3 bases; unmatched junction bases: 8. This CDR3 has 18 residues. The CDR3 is CASSLLRTSGRMTDTQYF. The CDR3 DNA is TGCGCCAGCAGCTTACTACGGACTAGCGGGAGGATGACAGATACGCAGTATTTT.

The CDR3 DNA follows: TGTGCCAGTAGAAGTAGGGACAGCAACAATCAGCCCCAGCATTTT. Its translation is CASRSRDSNNQPQHF. The chain carries TRBV19 and TRBJ1-5; 7 bases agree with TRBD1. CDR1 and CDR2 from the germline V gene are LNHDA and SQIVND (reference sequence). The V and J ends lost 6 bases and 3 bases, in that order; junction bases with no gene match: 8. CDR3 length: 15 residues.

CDR3 DNA: TGTGCCAGCAGCTCCGGACAGGTACCCGAGCAGTACTTC. It encodes CASSSGQVPEQYF. V is TRBV7-9 and J is TRBJ2-7; 7 positions agree with TRBD1. After removal of 4 bases from V and 6 bases from J, the junction contained 6 bases not matched to a gene. The CDR3 totals 13 residues. Germline CDR1 reads SEHNR; CDR2 reads FQNEAQ (reference sequence).

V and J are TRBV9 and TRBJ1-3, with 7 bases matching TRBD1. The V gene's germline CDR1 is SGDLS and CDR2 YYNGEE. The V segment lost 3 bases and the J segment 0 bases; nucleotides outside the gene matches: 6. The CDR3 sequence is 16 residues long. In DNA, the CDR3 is TGTGCCAGCAGCGACAGGGGCAGTATCTCTGGAAACACCATATATTTT. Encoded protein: CASSDRGSISGNTIYF.

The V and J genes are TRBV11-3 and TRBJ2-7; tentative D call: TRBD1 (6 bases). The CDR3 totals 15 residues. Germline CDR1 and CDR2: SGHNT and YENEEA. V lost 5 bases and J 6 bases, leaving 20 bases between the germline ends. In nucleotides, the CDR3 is TGTGCCAGCAGCCTCGGGACAAAAATAGAGTCCGAGCAGTACTTC. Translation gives CASSLGTKIESEQYF.

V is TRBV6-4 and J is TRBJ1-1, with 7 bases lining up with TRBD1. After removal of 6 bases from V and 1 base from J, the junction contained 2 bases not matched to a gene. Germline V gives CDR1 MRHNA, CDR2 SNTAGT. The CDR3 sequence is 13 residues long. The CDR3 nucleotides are TGTGCCAGCAGCCGGACAGGGAACACTGAAGCTTTCTTT. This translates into CASSRTGNTEAFF.